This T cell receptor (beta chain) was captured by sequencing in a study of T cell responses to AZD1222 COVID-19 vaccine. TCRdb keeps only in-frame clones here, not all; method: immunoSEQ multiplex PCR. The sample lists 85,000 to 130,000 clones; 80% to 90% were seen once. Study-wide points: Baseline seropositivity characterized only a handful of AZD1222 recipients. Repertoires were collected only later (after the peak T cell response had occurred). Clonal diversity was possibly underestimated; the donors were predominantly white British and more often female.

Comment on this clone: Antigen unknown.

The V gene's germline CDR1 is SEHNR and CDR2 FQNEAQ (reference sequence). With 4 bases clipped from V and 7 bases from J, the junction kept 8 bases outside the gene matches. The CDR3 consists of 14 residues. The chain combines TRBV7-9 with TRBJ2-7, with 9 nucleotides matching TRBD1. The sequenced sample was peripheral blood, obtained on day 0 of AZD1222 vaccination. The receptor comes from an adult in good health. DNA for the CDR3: TGTGCCAGCAGCTCAACAGGGGGCAAAGTGGAGCAGTACTTC. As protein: CASSSTGGKVEQYF.